These T cell receptor beta chains were read from a single sample in a study of blood T cell repertoires in COVID-19. Only in-frame clones appear in the TCRdb table, and some are missing; sequencing was by immunoSEQ multiplex PCR. Here the sample spans a few hundred thousand clones, approximately 86% being singletons. The sequenced sample was PBMCs or T cells enriched from blood (not recorded which). These receptors were taken from a woman in her forties with acute COVID-19. CDR3s include the opening cysteine and the closing phenylalanine or tryptophan. For some rows the clone size is stated as once, few or many, or as a class when expanded; others skip it.

once	TRBV6-2/TRBV6-3	TRBJ2-2	CASSYRLGQDTGELFF
NA	TRBV3-1/TRBV3-2	TRBJ2-5	CASSQATGVRETQYF
few	TRBV6-5	TRBJ2-7	CASRDRGQSNEQYF
NA	TRBV7-9	TRBJ2-5	CASSLRLAEETQYF
NA	TRBV7-3	TRBJ2-3	CASSLIVGTRRVPSTDTQYF
NA	TRBV27	TRBJ1-6	CASSPTGKNSPLHF
NA	TRBV9	TRBJ2-1	CASSGAGILGEQFF
NA	TRBV5-4	TRBJ2-7	CASSLGTADEQYF
NA	TRBV14	TRBJ2-1	CASSQELLRGTLFF
NA	TRBV14	TRBJ1-2	CASSPGQYYGYTF
NA	TRBV4-2	TRBJ2-2	CASSQVRTGVNTGELFF
NA	TRBV5-6	TRBJ2-1	CASSLKSGSYNEQFF
NA	TRBV5-1	TRBJ2-7	CASSLMGQAYEQYF
once	TRBV7-9	TRBJ2-1	CASSLRVAGGSNNEQFF
NA	TRBV5-5	TRBJ1-5	CASSLGTGGNQPQHF
NA	TRBV28	TRBJ1-5	CASKGNQPQHF
once	TRBV5-1	TRBJ2-3	CASSLGTTDTQYF
NA	TRBV7-2	TRBJ2-1	CASSPQGSSYNEQFF
NA	TRBV30	TRBJ2-2	CACSGTSVTGELFF
few	TRBV2	TRBJ1-2	CASSVGYGYTF
NA	TRBV7-9	TRBJ2-1	CASRVDGAIRRYNEQFF
NA	TRBV7-9	TRBJ2-2	CASTQGAGNTGELFF
NA	TRBV11-3	TRBJ2-1	CASSLGRLDEQFF
once	TRBV4-3	TRBJ2-3	CASSQDRIRVKYF
few	TRBV2	TRBJ1-2	CASSEYGQGDRGYTF
NA	TRBV28	TRBJ1-4	CASHSPDRGFNEKLFF
NA	TRBV10-3	TRBJ1-1	CAIGHPNTEAFF
NA	TRBV28	TRBJ2-1	CASSLSPTRWGWYNEQFF
NA	TRBV5-1	TRBJ1-2	CASSPGGINYGYTF
once	TRBV5-1	TRBJ1-2	CASSLQDGYGYTF
few	TRBV18	TRBJ2-1	CASSPEWLATDEQFF
NA	TRBV4-1	TRBJ2-7	CASSQGPTGGSAYEQYF
NA	TRBV29-1	TRBJ1-1	CSVGGTGLRNTEAFF
NA	TRBV7-2	TRBJ2-3	CASSLRTSGRTDTQYF
once	TRBV27	TRBJ2-2	CASSGSGLAGGAGELFF
NA	TRBV19	TRBJ1-5	CASSIITGFNQPQHF
NA	TRBV27	TRBJ1-5	CASSLSSGNNQPQHF
NA	TRBV3-1/TRBV3-2	TRBJ2-1	CASSHLGTSGSDEQFF
NA	TRBV28	TRBJ2-1	CASSTPGLAVYNEQFF
NA	TRBV5-1	TRBJ1-1	CASSLGQGRANTEAFF
few	TRBV28	TRBJ2-7	CASSSPGWASGGYEQYF
NA	TRBV3-1/TRBV3-2	TRBJ1-1	CASSQARPGGVTEAFF
NA	TRBV7-2	TRBJ2-7	CASSPRSYEQYF
NA	TRBV18	TRBJ1-1	CASSPGMMNTEAFF
NA	TRBV7-2	TRBJ2-7	CASSLEAGDTYLYEQYF
NA	TRBV3-1/TRBV3-2	TRBJ2-1	CASSQDLGTGSYNEQFF
few	TRBV3-1/TRBV3-2	TRBJ2-7	CASSQGVPGLGSHEQYF
few	TRBV3-1/TRBV3-2	TRBJ2-7	CASSQGHSRYEQYF
NA	TRBV7-3	TRBJ2-1	CASSLFPREEQFF
NA	TRBV7-3	TRBJ2-1	CASSRGLAGGPLGNEQFF
NA	TRBV19	TRBJ1-5	CASSIQDNQPQHF
NA	TRBV4-2	TRBJ2-3	CASSQDGRVADTQYF
NA	TRBV15	TRBJ2-5	CATSRTVQETQYF
NA	TRBV29-1	TRBJ1-1	CSVAGQGATEAFF
NA	TRBV5-1	TRBJ2-7	CASSGAGVAIYEQYF
once	TRBV11-1	TRBJ2-5	CASSQGTSGKETQYF
NA	TRBV9	TRBJ2-1	CASSATGTAGVNEQFF